Below are 7 T cell receptor beta chains sequenced from a single sample in a study of shared clonotypes between healthy human individuals. Repertoires were generated with immunoSEQ multiplex PCR, while TCRdb's copy carries only in-frame clones and drops some. Among 2,500,000 or so clones listed, approximately 92% were seen once. The sequenced material came from naive CD4+ T cells sorted from blood. Subset reported: CD45RA+ positively selected. The receptors originated from a man between 18 and 35 years old in good health.

This clone came up a few times. The gene calls are TRBV19 and TRBJ2-5; TRBD2 agrees at 10 bases. In germline, CDR1 is LNHDA, CDR2 SQIVND (reference sequence). The V gene end was trimmed by 4 bases and the J gene end by 5 bases; junction bases not matched to a gene: 7. The CDR3 sequence is 15 residues long. This chain's CDR3 is CASSTLAGVGETQYF. Written as DNA, the CDR3 is TGTGCCAGTAGTACGCTAGCGGGAGTTGGGGAGACCCAGTACTTC.

This rearrangement joins TRBV7-6 to TRBJ2-3; D unresolved. V was pared by 2 bases and J by 5 bases, with 8 bases between. The CDR3 covers 13 residues. The V gene's germline CDR1 is SGHVS and CDR2 FNYEAQ. The CDR3 sequence: CASSLMNKDTQYF. The CDR3 coding sequence is TGTGCCAGCAGCTTAATGAATAAAGATACGCAGTATTTT.

This clone was seen a handful of times. The CDR3 DNA follows: TGTGCCAGCAGTTTATCGGTCCCTGAAGCTTTCTTT. As protein: CASSLSVPEAFF. The chain uses TRBV28 and TRBJ1-1, with D hard to call. The CDR3 length is 12 residues. V was cut by 1 base and J by 6 bases, with 6 bases left in between. Germline CDR1 and CDR2: MDHEN and SYDVKM. Using reference TRBV28 and TRBJ1-1 for the parts outside the CDR3, the full variable domain is DVKVTQSSRYLVKRTGEKVFLECVQDMDHENMFWYRQDPGLGLRLIYFSYDVKMKEKGDIPEGYSVSREKKERFSLILESASTNQTSMYLCASSLSVPEAFFGQGTRLTVV.

The sample holds one count of this clone. The V call is TRBV9, the J call TRBJ2-3; TRBD1 matches at 9 bases. The CDR3 extends over 14 amino acids. Per germline, CDR1 SGDLS and CDR2 YYNGEE. The trim removed 4 bases at V and 4 bases at J, leaving 4 bases unmatched. CDR3 sequence reads: CASSIRDRADTQYF. CDR3 nucleotide sequence: TGTGCCAGCAGCATTAGGGACAGGGCAGATACGCAGTATTTT.

Only one count was recorded for this clone. The chain recombines TRBV5-6 with TRBJ2-3; 10 bases map to TRBD2. This CDR3 is built from 16 residues. V was clipped by 0 bases and J by 0 bases; unmatched bases: 1. Germline values: CDR1 SGHDT, CDR2 YYEEEE. The CDR3 DNA reads TGTGCCAGCAGCTTGGGAGCGGGGGGGAGCACAGATACGCAGTATTTT. Translated: CASSLGAGGSTDTQYF.

The V call is TRBV5-1, the J call TRBJ2-4, with D hard to call. The germline V gene encodes CDR1 SGHRS and CDR2 YFSETQ. V lost 4 bases and J 7 bases, leaving 12 bases between the germline ends. The CDR3 spans 13 residues. In nucleotides, the CDR3 is TGCGCCAGCAGCCCCCCTTCGGAGAACATTCAGTACTTC. Translation gives CASSPPSENIQYF.

The chain is built from TRBV25-1 and TRBJ2-7, with 8 nucleotides matching TRBD2. This CDR3 is built from 15 residues. The germline gives CDR1 MGHDK, CDR2 SYGVNS. The V segment lost 1 base and the J segment 3 bases; nucleotides outside the gene matches: 5. The CDR3 DNA reads TGTGCCAGCAGTGAATTTGCTAGCGGGTACTACGAGCAGTACTTC. It translates to CASSEFASGYYEQYF.